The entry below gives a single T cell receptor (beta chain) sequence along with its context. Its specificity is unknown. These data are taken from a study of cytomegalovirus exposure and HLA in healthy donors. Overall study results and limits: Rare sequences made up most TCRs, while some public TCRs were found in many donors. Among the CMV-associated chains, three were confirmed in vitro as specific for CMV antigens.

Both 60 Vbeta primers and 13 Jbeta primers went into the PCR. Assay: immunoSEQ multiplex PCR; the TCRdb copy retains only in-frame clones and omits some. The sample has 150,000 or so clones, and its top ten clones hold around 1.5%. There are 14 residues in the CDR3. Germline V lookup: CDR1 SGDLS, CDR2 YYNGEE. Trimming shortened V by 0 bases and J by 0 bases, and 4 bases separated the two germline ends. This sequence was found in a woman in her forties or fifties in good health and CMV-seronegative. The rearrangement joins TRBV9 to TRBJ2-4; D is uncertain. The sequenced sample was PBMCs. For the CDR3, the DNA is TGTGCCAGCAGCGTAGGTATAGCCAAAAACATTCAGTACTTC. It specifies CASSVGIAKNIQYF.